This T cell receptor beta chain was obtained from a study of metastatic and nonmetastatic thyroid tumors. Study summary: Comparison of repertoires was carried out across blood and tumor or nodule tissue from malignant and benign thyroid patients.

Study results and caveats: Compared with benign nodules, malignant thyroid tumors were reported to have significantly higher TCR beta diversity in both blood and tumor.

This clone was observed many times. Its antigen is unknown. Germline-derived CDR1 and CDR2 are MNHEY and SVGAGI. This CDR3 region has 15 residues. The V gene lost 2 bases and the J gene lost 4 bases, with 12 bases spanning the gap. In the study's own analysis: A classifier for distant metastasis in papillary thyroid cancer was constructed using CDR3 differences observed across clinicopathological groups. Using MiXCR, TCRdb re-called clones from the PCR reads. TCRdb, not the authors, supplied the V and J calls. The sample consists of about 60,000 clones, roughly 16% of them appearing once. Treatment of any kind had been given to no patient before thyroid surgery.

Sequences were obtained from blood. This chain links TRBV6-5 with TRBJ2-1; no clear D. The clonotype was recovered from a male donor with papillary thyroid cancer or a benign thyroid nodule (not recorded which). Some clones in this sample may be carry-over from other donors' samples. The CDR3 DNA reads TGTGCCAGCAGTTACCTAGGACCAGAATACAATGAGCAGTTCTTC. Its translation is CASSYLGPEYNEQFF.